This T cell receptor beta chain was documented in a study of CD8 T cells in ankylosing spondylitis. In making TCR beta libraries, quantitative 5'-RACE with molecular barcodes was used. TCRdb analysed the 5' RACE reads with MiXCR anew, one entry per CDR3 protein. The sample consists of hundreds of thousands of distinct CDR3 sequences, approximately 22% of them appearing once. Study results and caveats: It appeared that ankylosing spondylitis blood was characterized by a TCR beta motif of fewer than ten highly homologous variants. The authors found the disease-linked clones to be CD8+ and relatively rare in peripheral blood. Reportedly, matched ankylosing spondylitis synovial fluid was significantly enriched for disease-linked clones.

Germline V CDR1 and CDR2: MGHRA, YSYEKL. This CDR3 has 17 residues. Trimming cost V 4 bases and J 4 bases, with 17 bases left between them. To note about this clonotype: Its target is not known.

The chain is built from TRBV4-1 and TRBJ1-6, with D possibly TRBD1 on 5 matching bases. Sequenced material: blood, either unsorted or a sorted T cell fraction (not recorded which). This sequence originates from a male donor with ankylosing spondylitis or in good health (not recorded which). The CDR3 loop is CASSPHIQEGYNSPLHF. The CDR3 nucleotides are TGCGCCAGCAGCCCACACATCCAGGAGGGGTATAATTCACCCCTCCACTTT.